Below, 30 T cell receptor beta chains from the same sample are listed, as sequenced in a study of blood T cell repertoires in COVID-19. Here immunoSEQ multiplex PCR was the method, and the copy in TCRdb shows in-frame clones only, minus some. The sample records 45,000 to 55,000 clones, 84% being singletons. Sequenced: peripheral blood. Receptor source: a man aged 50 to 60 with acute or convalescent COVID-19.

V and J are TRBV7-2 and TRBJ1-5; D is ambiguous. The CDR3 is 14 amino acids. Germline loops: CDR1 SGHTA, CDR2 FQGNSA. Trimming cost V 5 bases and J 10 bases, with 18 bases left between them. The CDR3 is CASSLGRAREPQHF. DNA of the CDR3: TGTGCCAGCAGCCTCGGACGGGCCCGGGAACCCCAGCATTTT. Full variable domain (missing parts from reference TRBV7-2 and TRBJ1-5): GAGVSQSPSNKVTEKGKDVELRCDPISGHTALYWYRQSLGQGLEFLIYFQGNSAPDKSGLPSDRFSAERTGGSVSTLTIQRTQQEDSAVYLCASSLGRAREPQHFGDGTRLSIL.

This sequence joins TRBV2 and TRBJ1-5; 7 nucleotides agree with TRBD1. Per germline, CDR1 SNHLY and CDR2 FYNNEI. Losses at the gene ends were 4 bases for V and 2 bases for J; bases not matched to a gene: 8. CDR3 length equals 16 residues. This CDR3 is CASSGGQAYGNQPQHF. DNA of the CDR3: TGTGCCAGCAGTGGAGGACAGGCGTATGGCAATCAGCCCCAGCATTTT.

This clone was seen just once. V gene TRBV7-7 combines with J gene TRBJ2-1; TRBD1 matches at 7 bases. The CDR3 totals 16 residues. Per the germline V gene, CDR1 is SSHAT and CDR2 is FNYEAQ (reference sequence). With V trimmed by 0 bases and J by 4 bases, 6 bases remained unmatched. The CDR3 DNA is TGTGCCAGCAGCTTAGCCGACAGGGCTAGATACAATGAGCAGTTCTTC. Protein: CASSLADRARYNEQFF.

The genes are TRBV28 and TRBJ1-1; possibly TRBD1 for D (6 bases). Trimming removed 3 bases at V and 0 bases at J, with 11 bases between. Per germline, CDR1 MDHEN and CDR2 SYDVKM. This CDR3 region has 15 residues. The CDR3 loop reads CASSLQGTMNTEAFF. CDR3 DNA: TGTGCCAGCAGTTTGCAGGGGACTATGAACACTGAAGCTTTCTTT.

The chain employs TRBV6-1 and TRBJ1-2; D might be TRBD1 (5 bases). The CDR3 is 15 amino acids. V lost 3 bases, J lost 4 bases, and 15 bases lay in between. In germline, CDR1 is MNHNS, CDR2 SASEGT. CDR3 sequence reads: CASSEGPGLTYGYTF. For the CDR3, the DNA is TGTGCCAGCAGTGAGGGTCCAGGGCTAACCTATGGCTACACCTTC.

V usage is TRBV15 and J usage is TRBJ2-1, with 8 bases fitting TRBD2. CDR3 length equals 15 residues. Germline V gene lookup returns CDR1 LNHNV and CDR2 YYDKDF (reference sequence). J lost 6 bases, V lost 3 bases, and 7 bases had no gene match. CDR3 DNA sequence: TGTGCCACCAGCAGGGCGGGGGGATTAGGCAATGAGCAGTTCTTC. This sequence encodes CATSRAGGLGNEQFF.

This sequence joins TRBV27 and TRBJ1-6; 7 bases are a match to TRBD1. The germline gives CDR1 MNHEY, CDR2 SMNVEV (reference sequence). The ends lost 7 bases at V and 4 bases at J; junction bases unmatched: 4. This CDR3 comprises 14 residues. The CDR3 bases are TGTGCCAGCACCCGGGACAGTTATAATTCACCCCTCCACTTT. This codes for CASTRDSYNSPLHF.

There are a few counts of this clone. The rearrangement links TRBV13 to TRBJ1-3; D may be TRBD1 (5 bases). The CDR3 consists of 14 residues. Looked up from germline, CDR1 is PRHDT and CDR2 is FYEKMQ (reference sequence). V was clipped by 4 bases and J by 4 bases, with 11 bases between them. The CDR3 DNA follows: TGTGCCAGCAGCTCCTCAGGGTCGGGAAACACCATATATTTT. This sequence encodes CASSSSGSGNTIYF.

The rearrangement links TRBV15 to TRBJ2-2; 9 positions match TRBD2. This CDR3 contains 17 residues. The ends lost 1 base at V and 1 base at J; junction bases unmatched: 4. The germline gives CDR1 LNHNV, CDR2 YYDKDF (reference sequence). CDR3 amino acids: CATSRARTSENTGELFF. The CDR3 nucleotides read TGTGCCACCAGCAGAGCTCGGACTAGCGAGAACACCGGGGAGCTGTTTTTT.

This chain joins TRBV30 and TRBJ1-1; 8 bases agree with TRBD1. Germline V gene sequence: CDR1 GTSNPN, CDR2 SVGIG (reference sequence). The length of the CDR3 is 12 residues. Trimming removed 8 bases from V and 3 bases from J; junction bases left unmatched: 5. Written as DNA, the CDR3 is TGTGCCCAGGGACAGGTCGACACTGAAGCTTTCTTT. Its translation: CAQGQVDTEAFF.

The V and J genes are TRBV11-3 and TRBJ2-7; tentatively, D is TRBD1 (7 bases). Germline V gene sequence: CDR1 SGHNT, CDR2 YENEEA. V was pared by 1 base and J by 5 bases, with 18 bases between. The CDR3 runs to 16 residues. The DNA of the CDR3 is TGTGCCAGCAGCTTAGGAGGCGGGACAGCTCTAGACGAGCAGTACTTC. It is translated as CASSLGGGTALDEQYF.

The V call is TRBV5-1, the J call TRBJ2-2; possible D gene TRBD2, 5 bases. This CDR3 is 14 amino acids long. Trimming pared 2 bases from V and 4 bases from J, leaving 9 bases between. CDR1 is SGHRS, CDR2 YFSETQ, per germline. The CDR3, as DNA: TGCGCCAGCAGCTTTGGAGGCGTCACCGGGGAGCTGTTTTTT. Translated, it gives CASSFGGVTGELFF.

J is TRBJ2-7 and V is TRBV7-2, with a weak D call TRBD2 (7 bases). V shed 8 bases and J shed 7 bases, with 21 bases lying between them. This CDR3 has 14 residues. CDR1 and CDR2 from the germline V gene are SGHTA and FQGNSA. The DNA of the CDR3 is TGTGCCAGCGGGAGAGGGGGGGGAGTTGAGGAGCAGTACTTC. The encoded protein is CASGRGGGVEEQYF.

The V call is TRBV5-5, the J call TRBJ2-3; tentative D call: TRBD2 (5 bases). This CDR3 contains 12 residues. Germline CDR1 reads SGHKS; CDR2 reads YYEKEE (reference sequence). V gave up 7 bases and J gave up 7 bases, with 13 bases separating them. DNA of the CDR3: TGTGCCAGCTCAAAGGAGGTCAATACGCAGTATTTT. It is translated as CASSKEVNTQYF. The whole variable domain, remainder taken from reference TRBV5-5 and TRBJ2-3, is DAGVTQSPTHLIKTRGQQVTLRCSPISGHKSVSWYQQVLGQGPQFIFQYYEKEERGRGNFPDRFSARQFPNYSSELNVNALLLGDSALYLCASSKEVNTQYFGPGTRLTVL.

The chain couples TRBV19 to TRBJ1-5, with 7 bases matching TRBD1. The CDR3 spans 13 residues. The germline V gene has CDR1 LNHDA and CDR2 SQIVND (reference sequence). Trimming removed 5 bases from V and 7 bases from J; junction bases left unmatched: 5. The CDR3 is CASSPGGRQPQHF. The DNA for the CDR3 is TGTGCCAGTAGTCCAGGGGGTCGGCAGCCCCAGCATTTT.

The chain couples TRBV3-1 (or the pseudogene TRBV3-2) to TRBJ2-1, with TRBD2 matching 10 bases. J was trimmed by 0 bases and V by 9 bases; bases with no gene match: 23. CDR1 is LGHDT, CDR2 YNNKEL, per germline (reference sequence). CDR3 length: 21 amino acids. The CDR3 spells CARQAGGSGRALSSSYNEQFF. The DNA for the CDR3 is TGTGCCAGACAGGCCGGCGGGAGCGGGAGGGCCTTAAGCAGCTCCTACAATGAGCAGTTCTTC.

The rearrangement links TRBV4-3 to TRBJ1-6; D might be TRBD1 (5 bases). V lost 1 base and J 10 bases, leaving 11 bases between the germline ends. This CDR3 comprises 14 residues. Germline V lookup: CDR1 LGHNA, CDR2 YSLEER. The DNA for the CDR3 is TGCGCCAGCAGCCAAGGCCGACAGTCCTCACCCCTCCACTTT. Protein sequence: CASSQGRQSSPLHF.

V is TRBV6-5 and J is TRBJ2-5; 7 nucleotides line up with TRBD2. Germline CDR1 is MNHEY and CDR2 is SVGAGI. This CDR3 comprises 15 residues. Losses at the gene ends were 8 bases for V and 4 bases for J; bases not matched to a gene: 13. This chain's CDR3 is CASRRWGGLRETQYF. As DNA, the CDR3 is TGTGCCAGCCGACGGTGGGGGGGACTAAGAGAGACCCAGTACTTC.

The chain employs TRBV6-6 and TRBJ1-1, with unresolved D. This CDR3 is built from 13 residues. Germline assignment: CDR1 MNHNY and CDR2 SVGAGI (reference sequence). V was pared by 0 bases and J by 1 base, with 3 bases between. CDR3: CASSYSANTEAFF. CDR3 bases: TGTGCCAGCAGTTACTCGGCGAACACTGAAGCTTTCTTT.

This clone was seen a single time. V usage is TRBV7-6 and J usage is TRBJ2-7, with 7 bases identical to TRBD1. V gave up 1 base and J gave up 3 bases; unmatched junction bases: 6. This CDR3 has 15 amino acids. Germline loops: CDR1 SGHVS, CDR2 FNYEAQ. CDR3 loop: CASSLDGTARYEQYF. In DNA, the CDR3 is TGTGCCAGCAGCTTAGATGGGACAGCCCGCTACGAGCAGTACTTC.

The gene calls are TRBV11-2 and TRBJ2-2; 9 bases match TRBD2. Germline V gene data show CDR1 as SGHAT and CDR2 as FQNNGV. This CDR3 spans 16 amino acids. The ends lost 1 base at V and 4 bases at J; junction bases unmatched: 4. In nucleotides, the CDR3 is TGTGCCAGCAGCTTAGGAGGCGGGAGGGGCACCGGGGAGCTGTTTTTT. Protein sequence: CASSLGGGRGTGELFF. Together with reference TRBV11-2 and TRBJ2-2, the CDR3 gives the full variable domain: EAGVAQSPRYKIIEKRQSVAFWCNPISGHATLYWYQQILGQGPKLLIQFQNNGVVDDSQLPKDRFSAERLKGVDSTLKIQPAKLEDSAVYLCASSLGGGRGTGELFFGEGSRLTVL.

This chain joins TRBV19 and TRBJ2-6; D might be TRBD2 (5 bases). V was cut by 1 base and J by 0 bases, with 13 bases left in between. The CDR3 consists of 18 residues. Germline CDR1 reads LNHDA; CDR2 reads SQIVND (reference sequence). The CDR3 region has the DNA TGTGCCAGTAGTATAGGAGGGTATTCGGTCTCTGGGGCCAACGTCCTGACTTTC. The encoded protein is CASSIGGYSVSGANVLTF.

The rearrangement joins TRBV14 to TRBJ1-2; tentatively, D is TRBD1 (6 bases). There are 18 residues in the CDR3. V was trimmed by 0 bases and J by 4 bases, leaving 21 bases between them. The germline V gene has CDR1 SGHDN and CDR2 FVKESK. In DNA form, the CDR3 reads TGTGCCAGCAGCCAAGATACGGGGGGCGATTATTTCTCCTATGGCTACACCTTC. Protein: CASSQDTGGDYFSYGYTF.

This sequence joins TRBV2 and TRBJ2-7; 7 nucleotides line up with TRBD2. Per germline, CDR1 SNHLY and CDR2 FYNNEI. The CDR3 totals 15 residues. J lost 2 bases, V lost 2 bases, and 6 bases had no gene match. In nucleotides, the CDR3 is TGTGCCAGCAGTGAAACAACTAGCGTAACCTACGAGCAGTACTTC. As protein: CASSETTSVTYEQYF.

V gene TRBV28 combines with J gene TRBJ1-2, with D maybe TRBD1 (6 bases). Per germline, CDR1 MDHEN and CDR2 SYDVKM. The CDR3 loop spans 12 amino acids. V was trimmed by 2 bases and J by 7 bases, leaving 8 bases between them. Here the CDR3 reads CASSLRGSGYTF. The CDR3 nucleotides read TGTGCCAGCAGTTTAAGGGGGAGTGGCTACACCTTC.

V and J are TRBV30 and TRBJ2-3; 8 bases match TRBD1. Trimming took 3 bases from V and 5 from J; bases not matched to a gene: 10. The CDR3 has 15 amino acids. CDR1 is GTSNPN and CDR2 is SVGIG in the germline V gene (reference sequence). The CDR3 here is CAWSARQGQKDTQYF. In nucleotides, the CDR3 is TGTGCCTGGAGCGCGAGACAGGGGCAAAAAGATACGCAGTATTTT.

This clone was recorded once. J is TRBJ1-1 and V is TRBV27, with D tentatively TRBD1 (6 bases). Germline values: CDR1 MNHEY, CDR2 SMNVEV (reference sequence). The CDR3 consists of 16 residues. With 8 bases removed from V and 0 bases from J, the gap between germline ends came to 19 bases. DNA for the CDR3: TGTGCCAGCCAGGCCGACAGGAGTCCCATGAACACTGAAGCTTTCTTT. This encodes CASQADRSPMNTEAFF.

V gene TRBV3-1 (or the pseudogene TRBV3-2) combines with J gene TRBJ1-4; no clear D gene. Germline values: CDR1 LGHDT, CDR2 YNNKEL (reference sequence). V gave up 4 bases and J gave up 1 base, with 7 bases separating them. CDR3 length equals 14 residues. This CDR3 is CASSPTGTNEKLFF. The CDR3 nucleotides are TGTGCCAGCAGCCCGACGGGAACTAATGAAAAACTGTTTTTT.

This chain connects TRBV7-2 to TRBJ2-6; unclear D gene. V shed 2 bases and J shed 0 bases, with 5 bases lying between them. CDR1 and CDR2 from the germline V gene are SGHTA and FQGNSA. This CDR3 has 15 amino acids. The CDR3 sequence: CASSLWPSGANVLTF. The CDR3 nucleotides are TGTGCCAGCAGCTTATGGCCCTCTGGGGCCAACGTCCTGACTTTC.

The gene calls are TRBV10-2 and TRBJ2-1, with TRBD2 matching 14 bases. There are 13 residues in the CDR3. Germline V gene lookup returns CDR1 WSHSY and CDR2 SAAADI. The J segment lost 8 bases and the V segment lost 10 bases, leaving 4 bases of the junction unmatched. CDR3 loop: CATPGLAGDEQFF. The CDR3 coding sequence is TGCGCCACACCGGGACTAGCGGGAGATGAGCAGTTCTTC.